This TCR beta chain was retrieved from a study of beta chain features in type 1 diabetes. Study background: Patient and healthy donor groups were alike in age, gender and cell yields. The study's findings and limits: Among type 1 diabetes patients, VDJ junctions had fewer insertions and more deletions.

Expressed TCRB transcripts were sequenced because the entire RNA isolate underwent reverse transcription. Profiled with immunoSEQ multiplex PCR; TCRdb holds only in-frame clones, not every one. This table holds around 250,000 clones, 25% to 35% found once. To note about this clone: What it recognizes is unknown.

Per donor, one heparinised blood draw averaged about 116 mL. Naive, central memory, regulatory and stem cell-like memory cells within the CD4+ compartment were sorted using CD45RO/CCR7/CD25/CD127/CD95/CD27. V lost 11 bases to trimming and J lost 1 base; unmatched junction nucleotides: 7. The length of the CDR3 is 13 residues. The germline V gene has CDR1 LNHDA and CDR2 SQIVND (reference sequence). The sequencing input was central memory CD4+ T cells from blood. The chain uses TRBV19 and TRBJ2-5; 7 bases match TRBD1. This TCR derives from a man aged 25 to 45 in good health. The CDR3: CACEDRFQETQYF. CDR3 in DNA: TGTGCCTGCGAGGACAGGTTCCAAGAGACCCAGTACTTC. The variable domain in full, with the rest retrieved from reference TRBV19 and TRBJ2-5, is DGGITQSPKYLFRKEGQNVTLSCEQNLNHDAMYWYRQDPGQGLRLIYYSQIVNDFQKGDIAEGYSVSREKKESFPLTVTSAQKNPTAFYLCACEDRFQETQYFGPGTRLLVL.